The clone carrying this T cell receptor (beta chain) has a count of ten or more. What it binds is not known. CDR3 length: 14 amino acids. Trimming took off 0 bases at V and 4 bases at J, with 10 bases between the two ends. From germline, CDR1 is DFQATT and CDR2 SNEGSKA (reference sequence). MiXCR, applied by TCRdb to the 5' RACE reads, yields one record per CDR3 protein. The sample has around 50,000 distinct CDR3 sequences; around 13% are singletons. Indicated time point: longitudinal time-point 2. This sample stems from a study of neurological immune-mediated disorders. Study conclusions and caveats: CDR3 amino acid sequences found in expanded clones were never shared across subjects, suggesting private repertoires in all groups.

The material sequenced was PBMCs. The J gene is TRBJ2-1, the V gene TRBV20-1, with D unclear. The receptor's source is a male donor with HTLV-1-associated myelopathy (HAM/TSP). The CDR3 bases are TGCAGTGCTAGAGATGGTGGGCTATACAATGAGCAGTTCTTC. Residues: CSARDGGLYNEQFF.